These T cell receptor beta chains were read from a single sample in a study of stem cell transplantation in POMP-related autoinflammatory disease. Assay: immunoSEQ multiplex PCR; the TCRdb copy retains only in-frame clones and omits some. The sample gives 4,700 or so clones, around 90% of which show up once; around 2.5% is in the top ten. Sequences were derived from CD8+ T cells from PBMCs, sampled after stem cell transplantation. These receptors originate from a human patient with POMP-related autoinflammation and immune dysregulation (PRAID). Some T cells could come from the graft donor. Both conserved end residues are part of each CDR3. The order of the fields is J gene, D gene, clone size, V gene, CDR3 protein, CDR3 DNA. A D gene is named only where the DNA matches it firmly. Size is omitted from some rows. Given values are once, few, many or a class for expanded clones.

j_gene: TRBJ2-1; d_gene: .; abundance: .; v_gene: TRBV19; CDR3aa: CASSVGRGGYNEQFF; CDR3nt: TGTGCCAGTAGTGTCGGCAGGGGAGGATACAATGAGCAGTTCTTC
j_gene: TRBJ2-7; d_gene: .; abundance: .; v_gene: TRBV7-2; CDR3aa: CASSHIVSPYEQYF; CDR3nt: TGTGCCAGCAGCCATATCGTATCCCCCTACGAGCAGTACTTC
j_gene: TRBJ1-3; d_gene: TRBD1; abundance: once; v_gene: TRBV6-2/TRBV6-3; CDR3aa: CASSYPTTGDGNTIYF; CDR3nt: TGTGCCAGCAGTTACCCTACGACAGGGGATGGAAACACCATATATTTT
j_gene: TRBJ2-1; d_gene: TRBD2; abundance: once; v_gene: TRBV27; CDR3aa: CASSLESSGSWAEQFF; CDR3nt: TGTGCCAGCAGTTTAGAGTCTAGCGGGAGTTGGGCTGAGCAGTTCTTC
j_gene: TRBJ2-4; d_gene: TRBD1; abundance: .; v_gene: TRBV28; CDR3aa: CASSPRDRGPKNIQYF; CDR3nt: TGTGCCAGCAGCCCCCGGGACAGGGGCCCCAAAAACATTCAGTACTTC
j_gene: TRBJ2-7; d_gene: .; abundance: .; v_gene: TRBV30; CDR3aa: CAWTSGYEQYF; CDR3nt: TGTGCCTGGACATCAGGGTACGAGCAGTACTTC
j_gene: TRBJ1-2; d_gene: .; abundance: .; v_gene: TRBV5-1; CDR3aa: CASSLEPYGYTF; CDR3nt: TGCGCCAGCAGCTTGGAACCCTATGGCTACACCTTC
j_gene: TRBJ1-5; d_gene: .; abundance: once; v_gene: TRBV15; CDR3aa: CATSRFALGNQPQHF; CDR3nt: TGTGCCACCAGCAGATTCGCTTTGGGTAATCAGCCCCAGCATTTT
j_gene: TRBJ2-2; d_gene: .; abundance: .; v_gene: TRBV24-1; CDR3aa: CATSDFPRGSLTGELFF; CDR3nt: TGTGCCACCAGTGATTTCCCCCGGGGCAGTCTCACCGGGGAGCTGTTTTTT
j_gene: TRBJ2-7; d_gene: .; abundance: .; v_gene: TRBV27; CDR3aa: CASSSGPSYEQYF; CDR3nt: TGTGCCAGCAGTAGCGGGCCATCCTACGAGCAGTACTTC
j_gene: TRBJ2-7; d_gene: .; abundance: .; v_gene: TRBV4-1; CDR3aa: CASSQGGQASREQYF; CDR3nt: TGCGCCAGCAGCCAAGGAGGGCAGGCGTCGCGGGAGCAGTACTTC
j_gene: TRBJ2-5; d_gene: .; abundance: once; v_gene: TRBV7-9; CDR3aa: CASSHRAPNPETQYF; CDR3nt: TGTGCCAGCAGCCACAGGGCCCCCAATCCAGAGACCCAGTACTTC
j_gene: TRBJ2-1; d_gene: .; abundance: .; v_gene: TRBV28; CDR3aa: CASSLDGSSYNEQFF; CDR3nt: TGTGCCAGCAGTTTGGACGGGAGCTCCTACAATGAGCAGTTCTTC
j_gene: TRBJ1-5; d_gene: .; abundance: .; v_gene: TRBV15; CDR3aa: CATSRGTHSNQPQHF; CDR3nt: TGTGCCACCAGCAGAGGGACACATAGCAATCAGCCCCAGCATTTT
j_gene: TRBJ2-5; d_gene: TRBD1; abundance: once; v_gene: TRBV24-1; CDR3aa: CATSVRGQRGETQYF; CDR3nt: TGTGCCACCAGTGTGAGGGGGCAGAGGGGGGAGACCCAGTACTTC
j_gene: TRBJ2-5; d_gene: .; abundance: .; v_gene: TRBV6-2/TRBV6-3; CDR3aa: CASSSGDIQETQYF; CDR3nt: TGTGCCAGCAGTTCTGGGGACATCCAAGAGACCCAGTACTTC
j_gene: TRBJ1-1; d_gene: .; abundance: .; v_gene: TRBV4-3; CDR3aa: CASSQVQGNTEAFF; CDR3nt: TGCGCCAGCAGCCAAGTCCAGGGGAACACTGAAGCTTTCTTT
j_gene: TRBJ2-2; d_gene: .; abundance: .; v_gene: TRBV4-3; CDR3aa: CASSHMGEFGAGELFF; CDR3nt: TGCGCCAGCAGCCATATGGGCGAGTTCGGGGCCGGGGAGCTGTTTTTT
j_gene: TRBJ2-2; d_gene: .; abundance: .; v_gene: TRBV9; CDR3aa: CASSVGGGATSGELFF; CDR3nt: TGTGCCAGCAGCGTAGGGGGCGGAGCCACGTCTGGGGAGCTGTTTTTT
j_gene: TRBJ2-7; d_gene: TRBD2; abundance: .; v_gene: TRBV13; CDR3aa: CASSLGTSGFLSYEQYF; CDR3nt: TGTGCCAGCAGCTTAGGGACTAGCGGGTTCCTCTCCTACGAGCAGTACTTC
j_gene: TRBJ1-1; d_gene: .; abundance: .; v_gene: TRBV30; CDR3aa: CAWSVLQGTEAFF; CDR3nt: TGTGCCTGGAGTGTACTGCAGGGCACTGAAGCTTTCTTT
j_gene: TRBJ1-1; d_gene: .; abundance: .; v_gene: TRBV9; CDR3aa: CASSSGATEAFF; CDR3nt: TGTGCCAGCAGCTCCGGGGCCACTGAAGCTTTCTTT
j_gene: TRBJ2-7; d_gene: .; abundance: .; v_gene: TRBV5-6; CDR3aa: CASSWQRQDYEQYF; CDR3nt: TGTGCCAGCAGCTGGCAGCGCCAGGACTACGAGCAGTACTTC
j_gene: TRBJ2-1; d_gene: .; abundance: .; v_gene: TRBV3-1/TRBV3-2; CDR3aa: CASSHFLRLGGDEQFF; CDR3nt: TGTGCCAGCAGCCATTTTCTGAGGCTCGGAGGGGATGAGCAGTTCTTC
j_gene: TRBJ2-7; d_gene: TRBD1; abundance: .; v_gene: TRBV4-1; CDR3aa: CASSQATGSNEQYF; CDR3nt: TGCGCCAGCAGCCAAGCGACAGGGTCAAACGAGCAGTACTTC
j_gene: TRBJ2-3; d_gene: TRBD2; abundance: .; v_gene: TRBV19; CDR3aa: CASSSAGESPDTQYF; CDR3nt: TGTGCCAGTAGTTCGGCGGGAGAATCCCCAGATACGCAGTATTTT
j_gene: TRBJ2-2; d_gene: .; abundance: .; v_gene: TRBV9; CDR3aa: CASSVALGTGELFF; CDR3nt: TGTGCCAGCAGCGTAGCCCTGGGCACCGGGGAGCTGTTTTTT
j_gene: TRBJ2-7; d_gene: TRBD2; abundance: once; v_gene: TRBV18; CDR3aa: CASSPPDLGEGSYEQYF; CDR3nt: TGTGCCAGCTCACCACCCGATCTGGGGGAGGGGTCCTACGAGCAGTACTTC
j_gene: TRBJ2-1; d_gene: TRBD2; abundance: .; v_gene: TRBV5-4; CDR3aa: CASSAREGNINEQFF; CDR3nt: TGTGCCAGCAGCGCCCGGGAGGGCAACATCAATGAGCAGTTCTTC
j_gene: TRBJ2-1; d_gene: .; abundance: .; v_gene: TRBV30; CDR3aa: CAWSESNEQFF; CDR3nt: TGTGCCTGGAGTGAAAGCAATGAGCAGTTCTTC
j_gene: TRBJ2-7; d_gene: .; abundance: .; v_gene: TRBV19; CDR3aa: CASSMTRQYEQYF; CDR3nt: TGTGCCAGTAGTATGACCAGGCAGTACGAGCAGTACTTC
j_gene: TRBJ2-3; d_gene: .; abundance: .; v_gene: TRBV10-3; CDR3aa: CAISDPGRPSTDTQYF; CDR3nt: TGTGCCATCAGTGACCCCGGGCGGCCTAGCACAGATACGCAGTATTTT
j_gene: TRBJ2-1; d_gene: TRBD2; abundance: .; v_gene: TRBV30; CDR3aa: CAWTLGLAGAHEQFF; CDR3nt: TGTGCCTGGACCCTCGGACTAGCGGGAGCTCATGAGCAGTTCTTC
j_gene: TRBJ1-1; d_gene: .; abundance: .; v_gene: TRBV19; CDR3aa: CASSLTGNTEAFF; CDR3nt: TGTGCCAGTAGTCTGACAGGGAACACTGAAGCTTTCTTT
j_gene: TRBJ1-2; d_gene: TRBD1; abundance: .; v_gene: TRBV27; CDR3aa: CASRGQDSNYGYTF; CDR3nt: TGTGCCAGCAGGGGACAGGACTCTAACTATGGCTACACCTTC
j_gene: TRBJ2-3; d_gene: TRBD2; abundance: .; v_gene: TRBV5-6; CDR3aa: CASSLEVAGGVEADTQYF; CDR3nt: TGTGCCAGCAGCTTGGAGGTGGCGGGAGGAGTGGAAGCAGATACGCAGTATTTT
j_gene: TRBJ2-1; d_gene: .; abundance: .; v_gene: TRBV28; CDR3aa: CASSLLLGYNEQFF; CDR3nt: TGTGCCAGCAGCCTCCTACTAGGTTACAATGAGCAGTTCTTC
j_gene: TRBJ2-1; d_gene: TRBD2; abundance: .; v_gene: TRBV13; CDR3aa: CASRTTGTSSYNEQFF; CDR3nt: TGTGCCAGCAGAACCACCGGGACTAGCTCCTACAATGAGCAGTTCTTC
j_gene: TRBJ2-7; d_gene: TRBD1; abundance: .; v_gene: TRBV30; CDR3aa: CAWIAGPGQGNSYEQYF; CDR3nt: TGTGCCTGGATCGCGGGACCCGGACAGGGGAACTCCTACGAGCAGTACTTC
j_gene: TRBJ1-5; d_gene: .; abundance: .; v_gene: TRBV7-9; CDR3aa: CASSETGSNQPQHF; CDR3nt: TGTGCCAGCAGCGAAACAGGGAGCAATCAGCCCCAGCATTTT
j_gene: TRBJ2-4; d_gene: .; abundance: .; v_gene: TRBV4-3; CDR3aa: CASSQDRSLAKNIQYF; CDR3nt: TGCGCCAGCAGCCAAGACAGGAGCTTAGCCAAAAACATTCAGTACTTC
j_gene: TRBJ2-2; d_gene: .; abundance: .; v_gene: TRBV5-8; CDR3aa: CASRLRQGGVELFF; CDR3nt: TGTGCCAGCAGACTAAGACAGGGAGGTGTGGAGCTGTTTTTT
j_gene: TRBJ2-7; d_gene: TRBD2; abundance: few; v_gene: TRBV7-6; CDR3aa: CASSSWEGLYEQYF; CDR3nt: TGTGCCAGCAGCTCTTGGGAGGGCCTCTACGAGCAGTACTTC
j_gene: TRBJ2-1; d_gene: TRBD2; abundance: .; v_gene: TRBV7-2; CDR3aa: CASSLEGLAGPSSYNEQFF; CDR3nt: TGTGCCAGCAGCTTAGAAGGACTAGCGGGGCCCAGCTCCTACAATGAGCAGTTCTTC
j_gene: TRBJ2-5; d_gene: TRBD1; abundance: .; v_gene: TRBV27; CDR3aa: CASSHTLPGQGLETQYF; CDR3nt: TGTGCCAGCAGTCATACCCTCCCGGGACAGGGCTTGGAGACCCAGTACTTC
j_gene: TRBJ2-7; d_gene: TRBD2; abundance: .; v_gene: TRBV28; CDR3aa: CASSPPLTSGTYEQYF; CDR3nt: TGTGCCAGCAGTCCTCCACTGACTAGCGGGACGTACGAGCAGTACTTC
j_gene: TRBJ2-6; d_gene: .; abundance: .; v_gene: TRBV9; CDR3aa: CASSIRTDPMGGANVLTF; CDR3nt: TGTGCCAGCAGCATCCGGACAGATCCCATGGGGGGGGCCAACGTCCTGACTTTC
j_gene: TRBJ2-2; d_gene: .; abundance: .; v_gene: TRBV9; CDR3aa: CASSIDTGELFF; CDR3nt: TGTGCCAGCAGCATCGACACCGGGGAGCTGTTTTTT
j_gene: TRBJ2-1; d_gene: .; abundance: .; v_gene: TRBV28; CDR3aa: CASSYNEQFF; CDR3nt: TGTGCCAGCAGTTATAATGAGCAGTTCTTC